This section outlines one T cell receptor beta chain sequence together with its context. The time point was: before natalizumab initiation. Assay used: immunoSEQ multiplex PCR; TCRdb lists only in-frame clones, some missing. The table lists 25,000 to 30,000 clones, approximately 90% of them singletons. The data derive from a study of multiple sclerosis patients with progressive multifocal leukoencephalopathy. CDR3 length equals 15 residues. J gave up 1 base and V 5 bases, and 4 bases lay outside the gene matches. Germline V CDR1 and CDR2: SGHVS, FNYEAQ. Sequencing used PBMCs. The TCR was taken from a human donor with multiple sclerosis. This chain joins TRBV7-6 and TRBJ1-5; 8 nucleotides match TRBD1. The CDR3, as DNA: TGTGCCAGCAGCACCCGGACAGGGAGCAATCAGCCCCAGCATTTT. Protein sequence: CASSTRTGSNQPQHF. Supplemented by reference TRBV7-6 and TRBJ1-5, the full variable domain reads GAGVSQSPRYKVTKRGQDVALRCDPISGHVSLYWYRQALGQGPEFLTYFNYEAQQDKSGLPNDRFSAERPEGSISTLTIQRTEQRDSAMYRCASSTRTGSNQPQHFGDGTRLSIL.